These 12 T cell receptor beta chains share one sample of origin, sequenced in a study of cytomegalovirus exposure and HLA in healthy donors. The PCR employed 60 Vbeta primers together with 13 Jbeta primers. Libraries were prepared by immunoSEQ multiplex PCR; TCRdb keeps only in-frame clonotypes and omits some of them. The sample records roughly 180,000 clones, roughly 84% being singletons. The sequencing input was PBMCs. These receptors all come from a man between 25 and 39 years old in good health and CMV-seronegative.

The chain recombines TRBV7-6 with TRBJ2-1; D may be TRBD2 (5 bases). V shed 3 bases and J shed 6 bases, with 15 bases lying between them. This CDR3 is built from 15 residues. Germline-derived CDR1 and CDR2 are SGHVS and FNYEAQ. CDR3 DNA: TGTGCCAGCAGCTTTTACCCCCTAGCCTCCAATGAGCAGTTCTTC. Translated: CASSFYPLASNEQFF.

The chain joins TRBV2 to TRBJ2-7; tentative D call: TRBD2 (6 bases). Germline CDR1 is SNHLY and CDR2 is FYNNEI. The length of the CDR3 is 14 residues. The V end was cut by 7 bases, the J end by 0 bases, with 13 bases between. CDR3 sequence (DNA): TGTGCCAGCACCCGGCTAGCGAACTCCTACGAGCAGTACTTC. It translates to CASTRLANSYEQYF.

For this clone: Mismatch with germline at one junction end may stem from a read error. The rearrangement links TRBV2 to TRBJ2-6; D may be TRBD1 (7 bases). The CDR3 runs 14 residues. Germline CDR1 is SNHLY and CDR2 is FYNNEI. CDR3: CASRRGQGGNVLTF. The DNA for the CDR3 is TGTGCCAGCAGGCGTGGGCAGGGGGGCAACGTCCTGACTTTC.

This chain uses TRBV7-9 with TRBJ1-2; D uncertain. V was pared by 3 bases and J by 2 bases, with 13 bases between. This CDR3 is built from 15 residues. The germline V gene has CDR1 SEHNR and CDR2 FQNEAQ (reference sequence). This CDR3 reads CASSFLPTENYGYTF. The CDR3 DNA follows: TGTGCCAGCAGCTTTTTGCCAACGGAGAACTATGGCTACACCTTC.

This clone was observed a few times. The rearrangement links TRBV2 to TRBJ2-2, with D perhaps TRBD1 (5 bases). Germline V lookup: CDR1 SNHLY, CDR2 FYNNEI. Trimming took off 3 bases at V and 6 bases at J, with 17 bases between the two ends. The CDR3 length is 16 residues. The CDR3 DNA follows: TGTGCCAGCAGTGAGGACACGTTAATTCGGGCCGGGGAGCTGTTTTTT. Translation: CASSEDTLIRAGELFF.

V gene TRBV6-1 combines with J gene TRBJ2-2; weak D call: TRBD1 (6 bases). CDR3 size: 13 residues. Germline V gene sequence: CDR1 MNHNS, CDR2 SASEGT. Trimming took off 6 bases at V and 6 bases at J, with 11 bases between the two ends. CDR3 residues: CASSAQGSGELFF. In nucleotides, the CDR3 is TGTGCCAGCAGCGCCCAGGGGTCCGGGGAGCTGTTTTTT.

The CDR3 nucleotides read TGTGCCAGCAGCCCTCAGAAATACGAGCAGTACTTC. Amino acids: CASSPQKYEQYF. This rearrangement joins TRBV6-5 to TRBJ2-7; no definite D call. The CDR3 extends over 12 amino acids. Trimming took off 6 bases at V and 4 bases at J, with 10 bases between the two ends. CDR1 is MNHEY and CDR2 is SVGAGI in the germline V gene.

The chain uses TRBV25-1 and TRBJ2-1; unclear D gene. V was trimmed by 7 bases and J by 0 bases, leaving 13 bases between them. The CDR3 has 15 amino acids. Germline CDR1 MGHDK, CDR2 SYGVNS. CDR3 nucleotide sequence: TGTGCCAGCACAAAATCAGCGAACTCCTACAATGAGCAGTTCTTC. It yields the protein CASTKSANSYNEQFF.

This clone was observed a handful of times. CDR3 DNA sequence: TGTGCCAGCAGCTTCGCGGGGGGCTCCTACGAGCAGTACTTC. This encodes CASSFAGGSYEQYF. The gene calls are TRBV11-2 and TRBJ2-7; 8 bases are shared with TRBD2. This CDR3 region has 14 residues. Trimming removed 3 bases from V and 0 bases from J; junction bases left unmatched: 1. Germline values: CDR1 SGHAT, CDR2 FQNNGV.

This clone was counted once. The chain has TRBV5-1 and TRBJ2-2; TRBD1 might be the D (6 bases). Trimming left V 4 bases short and J 4 bases short, with 8 bases between. CDR1 and CDR2 (germline): SGHRS, YFSETQ. This CDR3 has 13 amino acids. CDR3 loop: CASSTQGTGELFF. CDR3 DNA sequence: TGCGCCAGCAGCACACAGGGCACCGGGGAGCTGTTTTTT.

The rearrangement joins TRBV7-2 to TRBJ2-7; maybe TRBD1 (6 bases). Per germline, CDR1 SGHTA and CDR2 FQGNSA. The CDR3 covers 13 residues. The V and J ends lost 5 bases and 2 bases respectively, with 10 bases between them. CDR3 DNA: TGTGCCAGCAGCCCCGGACAGACCTACGAGCAGTACTTC. Translating gives CASSPGQTYEQYF.

V usage is TRBV5-1 and J usage is TRBJ2-7, with 15 bases identical to TRBD2. V shed 5 bases, J shed 2 bases, and the junction held 20 bases outside the gene matches. CDR1 is SGHRS, CDR2 YFSETQ, per germline. The CDR3 covers 21 residues. The DNA of the CDR3 is TGCGCCAGCAGTTCCGGGACACACCCGCGGACTAGCGGGAGGGGAGCCTACGAGCAGTACTTC. Protein: CASSSGTHPRTSGRGAYEQYF.